A selection of T cell receptor beta chains follows, all from one sample in a study of blood T cell repertoires in COVID-19. The assay was immunoSEQ multiplex PCR, and TCRdb's table has in-frame clones only and misses some. Of some 20,000 clones in the sample, around nine tenths are singletons; the top ten hold 8.5% to 10%. Source material: peripheral blood. These receptors were obtained from a man aged 40-55 years with active COVID-19. CDR3s include the opening cysteine and the closing phenylalanine or tryptophan. Fields, in order: V gene, clone size, D gene, J gene, CDR3 protein, CDR3 DNA. D genes are given only for firm matches. Some rows have no size entry. The others give once, few or many, or a class for an expanded clone.

>TRBV19|NA|TRBD1|TRBJ2-2
CASSIVTGGTGELFF
TGTGCCAGTAGTATCGTAACAGGGGGTACCGGGGAGCTGTTTTTT
>TRBV6-1|NA|NA|TRBJ2-7
CASSEASLAYEQYF
TGTGCCAGCAGTGAAGCCTCACTAGCTTACGAGCAGTACTTC
>TRBV2|NA|NA|TRBJ1-2
CASSEGQLFYGYTF
TGTGCCAGCAGTGAAGGACAGCTATTCTATGGCTACACCTTC
>TRBV18|NA|NA|TRBJ2-5
CASSPGKGLQETQYF
TGTGCCAGCTCACCCGGGAAAGGACTGCAAGAGACCCAGTACTTC
>TRBV9|NA|TRBD1|TRBJ2-7
CASSVYETGAYEQYF
TGTGCCAGCAGCGTATACGAGACAGGGGCCTACGAGCAGTACTTC
>TRBV4-2|NA|NA|TRBJ1-6
CASSQDQGGNLNSPLHF
TGTGCCAGCAGCCAAGATCAGGGAGGGAACCTTAATTCACCCCTCCACTTT
>TRBV19|NA|NA|TRBJ1-1
CASSIMAGNTEAFF
TGTGCCAGTAGTATTATGGCGGGGAACACTGAAGCTTTCTTT
>TRBV5-5|NA|NA|TRBJ1-2
CASSWTVIYGYTF
TGTGCCAGCAGCTGGACAGTCATCTATGGCTACACCTTC
>TRBV21-1|once|NA|TRBJ2-5
CASSKGAPGSWETQYF
TGTGCCAGCAGCAAAGGCGCGCCGGGGAGTTGGGAGACCCAGTACTTC
>TRBV5-1|NA|TRBD1|TRBJ1-3
CASSPTGKGGNTIYF
TGCGCCAGCAGTCCGACAGGGAAAGGTGGAAACACCATATATTTT
>TRBV5-1|once|NA|TRBJ2-3
CASSWGDSEFTQYF
TGCGCCAGCAGCTGGGGAGATTCAGAATTTACGCAGTATTTT
>TRBV7-9|NA|NA|TRBJ2-1
CASSQGSTSYNEQFF
TGTGCCAGCAGCCAAGGGAGTACCTCCTACAATGAGCAGTTCTTC
>TRBV7-9|NA|NA|TRBJ2-5
CASSSSRKMYQETQYF
TGTGCCAGCAGCTCTTCCAGGAAGATGTACCAAGAGACCCAGTACTTC
>TRBV18|NA|TRBD1|TRBJ2-2
CASPGQYTGELFF
TGTGCCAGCCCGGGACAGTACACCGGGGAGCTGTTTTTT
>TRBV27|NA|NA|TRBJ2-2
CASSLSDGTFSRGPAELNTGELFF
TGTGCCAGCAGTTTATCCGACGGAACTTTTTCCCGGGGTCCGGCAGAGCTGAACACCGGGGAGCTGTTTTTT
>TRBV6-5|NA|NA|TRBJ2-1
CASSQEGAPYNEQFF
TGTGCCAGCAGCCAGGAGGGAGCCCCCTACAATGAGCAGTTCTTC
>TRBV10-3|NA|NA|TRBJ1-1
CAIGDLRGTEAFF
TGTGCCATCGGGGACCTCAGGGGAACTGAAGCTTTCTTT
>TRBV12-5|NA|NA|TRBJ2-7
CASGREGDYEQYF
TGTGCTAGTGGACGTGAGGGGGACTACGAGCAGTACTTC
>TRBV5-4|NA|TRBD1|TRBJ2-3
CASSSLRTGARRGTDTQYF
TGTGCCAGCAGCTCCCTTAGGACAGGGGCTAGGAGGGGCACAGATACGCAGTATTTT
>TRBV30|once|NA|TRBJ1-2
CAWSRGLGGYGYTF
TGTGCCTGGAGTCGCGGGCTGGGAGGGTATGGCTACACCTTC
>TRBV4-1|NA|NA|TRBJ1-2
CASSQVTLGNRWTNYGYTF
TGCGCCAGCAGCCAAGTCACACTTGGAAACAGGTGGACTAACTATGGCTACACCTTC
>TRBV3-1/TRBV3-2|NA|NA|TRBJ1-5
CASSQDLTGGAHQPQHF
TGTGCCAGCAGCCAAGATCTGACAGGTGGAGCGCATCAGCCCCAGCATTTT
>TRBV27|once|NA|TRBJ1-2
CASSLKYRNYGYTF
TGTGCCAGCAGTTTAAAATACCGGAACTATGGCTACACCTTC
>TRBV29-1|once|NA|TRBJ1-1
CSVRYAQNTEAFF
TGCAGCGTTCGTTACGCGCAGAACACTGAAGCTTTCTTT